This entry lists 27 T cell receptor beta chains sequenced from one sample in a study of blood T cell repertoires in COVID-19 (dated by TCRdb to about 2020). The library was generated by the immunoSEQ multiplex PCR assay. In TCRdb, the immuneACCESS table is reduced to in-frame sequences with V and J assigned. These tables do not hold every clone; where another copy was compared, an unresolved V gene accounts for under half, and the others remain unexplained. Counted in this sample were about 77,000 clones; approximately 80% of them appeared once. The top ten constitute less than 6% of the sample. Specimen: peripheral blood. The receptor source for this set is an older woman with acute or convalescent COVID-19.

The J gene is TRBJ2-1, the V gene TRBV24-1; no firm D call. The germline V gene has CDR1 KGHDR and CDR2 SFDVKD. This CDR3 has 12 amino acids. V was shortened by 5 bases and J by 7 bases, with 8 bases between the two germline ends. The CDR3 sequence: CATSGLANEQFF. The CDR3 nucleotides are TGTGCCACCAGTGGATTAGCAAATGAGCAGTTCTTC.

The table lists this clone with a few counts. The chain couples TRBV6-5 to TRBJ1-2; D uncertain. V gave up 2 bases and J gave up 13 bases, with 14 bases separating them. Germline V gene sequence: CDR1 MNHEY, CDR2 SVGAGI. This CDR3 has 12 amino acids. The CDR3 bases are TGTGCCAGCAGTTACGAGGGCATGGTCTGCACCTTC. This encodes CASSYEGMVCTF.

This chain links TRBV7-8 with TRBJ1-2; D may be TRBD1 (6 bases). Trimming pared 3 bases from V and 4 bases from J, leaving 18 bases between. CDR3 length equals 16 residues. CDR1 and CDR2 (germline): SGHVS, FQNEAQ. The CDR3 here is CASSLENREVGYGYTF. The DNA for the CDR3 is TGTGCCAGCAGCTTGGAGAACAGGGAAGTGGGCTATGGCTACACCTTC. The full variable domain, rest sourced from reference TRBV7-8 and TRBJ1-2, is GAGVSQSPRYKVAKRGQDVALRCDPISGHVSLFWYQQALGQGPEFLTYFQNEAQLDKSGLPSDRFFAERPEGSVSTLKIQRTQQEDSAVYLCASSLENREVGYGYTFGSGTRLTVV.

The rearrangement uses TRBV15 and TRBJ2-3; TRBD2 aligns across 12 bases. Per germline, CDR1 LNHNV and CDR2 YYDKDF (reference sequence). The CDR3 covers 16 residues. The V gene end was trimmed by 4 bases and the J gene end by 2 bases; junction bases not matched to a gene: 4. The CDR3 here is CATSTASGGATDTQYF. The CDR3 DNA follows: TGTGCCACCAGCACAGCTAGCGGGGGGGCCACAGATACGCAGTATTTT.

V and J are TRBV27 and TRBJ1-1; 7 nucleotides agree with TRBD1. J gave up 4 bases and V 2 bases, and 4 bases lay outside the gene matches. The CDR3 has 14 amino acids. Germline loops: CDR1 MNHEY, CDR2 SMNVEV (reference sequence). CDR3 in amino acids: CASSLDRAGTEAFF. As DNA, the CDR3 is TGTGCCAGCAGTTTAGACAGGGCGGGCACTGAAGCTTTCTTT.

This clone was counted once. As DNA, the CDR3 is TGTGCCAGCAGCGCACAGACAGGGTGGGGGAACGAGCAGTACTTC. This gives the protein CASSAQTGWGNEQYF. The chain joins TRBV9 to TRBJ2-7, with TRBD1 matching over 7 bases. This CDR3 region has 15 residues. The germline gives CDR1 SGDLS, CDR2 YYNGEE. V gave up 3 bases and J gave up 5 bases; unmatched junction bases: 11.

This chain's CDR3 is CASSQDTNSNQPQHF. In DNA form, the CDR3 reads TGTGCCAGCAGCCAAGATACAAATAGCAATCAGCCCCAGCATTTT. This sequence joins TRBV4-2 and TRBJ1-5; D unclear. Germline V gives CDR1 LGHNA, CDR2 YNFKEQ. Trimming cost V 0 bases and J 0 bases, with 6 bases left between them. The CDR3 totals 15 residues.

A remark on this clone: A junction end diverges from the germline sequence, so it may reflect a read error. The J gene is TRBJ2-7, the V gene TRBV4-2; D is possibly TRBD2 (5 bases). The CDR3 loop spans 14 amino acids. Germline V lookup: CDR1 LGHNA, CDR2 YNFKEQ. In nucleotides, the CDR3 is TGTGCCAGCAGTCAAGAGGGTAGCAGTTACGAGCAGTACTTC. It codes for CASSQEGSSYEQYF.

The chain is built from TRBV18 and TRBJ1-1; tentative D call: TRBD1 (5 bases). CDR3 length equals 16 residues. Germline-derived CDR1 and CDR2 are KGHSH and LQKENI. With 3 bases removed from V and 4 bases from J, the gap between germline ends came to 18 bases. Here the CDR3 reads CASSPLAGQESTEAFF. The CDR3 DNA reads TGTGCCAGCTCACCCCTAGCGGGGCAGGAAAGCACTGAAGCTTTCTTT.

V gene TRBV7-9 combines with J gene TRBJ1-2, with D hard to call. Trimming pared 5 bases from V and 0 bases from J, leaving 13 bases between. The CDR3 runs to 15 residues. CDR1 and CDR2 (germline): SEHNR, FQNEAQ (reference sequence). The CDR3 reads CASSGSGYTNYGYTF. CDR3 sequence (DNA): TGTGCCAGCAGCGGGTCGGGATACACTAACTATGGCTACACCTTC.

The chain recombines TRBV6-5 with TRBJ1-2; D possibly corresponds to TRBD1 (5 bases). There are 12 residues in the CDR3. Per germline, CDR1 MNHEY and CDR2 SVGAGI. Trimming pared 8 bases from V and 8 bases from J, leaving 15 bases between. The CDR3, as DNA: TGTGCCAGCCTCTCAGGGCGATCGGGCTACACCTTC. Its protein is CASLSGRSGYTF.

This clone was counted only a few times. The rearrangement links TRBV9 to TRBJ1-1, with a weak D call TRBD1 (5 bases). Between the trimmed V and J ends, which lost 1 base and 4 bases, there was a span of 14 bases. The CDR3 length is 15 residues. Germline V CDR1 and CDR2: SGDLS, YYNGEE. The CDR3 region is CASSVTWGGITEAFF. CDR3 DNA sequence: TGTGCCAGCAGCGTAACGTGGGGCGGTATCACTGAAGCTTTCTTT. Full variable domain (outside the CDR3, taken from reference TRBV9 and TRBJ1-1): DSGVTQTPKHLITATGQRVTLRCSPRSGDLSVYWYQQSLDQGLQFLIQYYNGEERAKGNILERFSAQQFPDLHSELNLSSLELGDSALYFCASSVTWGGITEAFFGQGTRLTVV.

Details on this clone: Other DNA sequences in the same sample also yield this CDR3. This chain connects TRBV9 to TRBJ1-2, with D unresolved. Deletions cut 0 bases from V and 3 bases from J, with 6 bases between. There are 13 residues in the CDR3. The V gene's germline CDR1 is SGDLS and CDR2 YYNGEE. This chain's CDR3 is CASSVGGDYGYTF. The CDR3 DNA reads as TGTGCCAGCAGCGTAGGCGGAGACTATGGCTACACCTTC. Looking up the rest from reference TRBV9 and TRBJ1-2 gives the full variable domain: DSGVTQTPKHLITATGQRVTLRCSPRSGDLSVYWYQQSLDQGLQFLIQYYNGEERAKGNILERFSAQQFPDLHSELNLSSLELGDSALYFCASSVGGDYGYTFGSGTRLTVV.

This chain joins TRBV5-6 and TRBJ1-1; tentatively, D is TRBD1 (5 bases). The CDR3 runs 16 residues. Trimming shortened V by 0 bases and J by 10 bases, and 22 bases separated the two germline ends. Germline values: CDR1 SGHDT, CDR2 YYEEEE. This chain's CDR3 is CASSLGVLPGLPGAFF. The CDR3 bases are TGTGCCAGCAGCTTGGGTGTCCTCCCAGGGCTCCCGGGAGCTTTCTTT.

The chain uses TRBV7-3 and TRBJ2-4; no definite D call. The germline V gene encodes CDR1 SGHTA and CDR2 FQGTGA. The CDR3 is made up of 17 amino acids. With 3 bases removed from V and 3 bases from J, the gap between germline ends came to 18 bases. The CDR3 here is CASSLFTVRDVKNIQYF. The CDR3 DNA sequence: TGTGCCAGCAGCTTGTTCACTGTCCGCGATGTCAAAAACATTCAGTACTTC.

This clone was found a few times. V gene TRBV19 combines with J gene TRBJ2-7, with 7 bases fitting TRBD2. V gave up 0 bases and J gave up 4 bases; unmatched junction bases: 0. CDR1 LNHDA and CDR2 SQIVND come from the germline V gene (reference sequence). This CDR3 comprises 13 residues. This chain's CDR3 is CASSIEGGYEQYF. The CDR3, as DNA: TGTGCCAGTAGTATAGAGGGGGGGTACGAGCAGTACTTC.

This chain uses TRBV4-1 with TRBJ1-5; 9 nucleotides match TRBD1. Losses at the gene ends were 1 base for V and 6 bases for J; bases not matched to a gene: 4. CDR1 MGHRA and CDR2 YSYEKL come from the germline V gene. This CDR3 is 15 amino acids long. CDR3 residues: CASSQGDREFQPQHF. The CDR3, as DNA: TGCGCCAGCAGCCAAGGGGACAGGGAATTTCAGCCCCAGCATTTT.

This sequence joins TRBV11-1 and TRBJ2-1; 10 nucleotides align to TRBD1. The CDR3 consists of 14 residues. The junction had 6 bases not matched to a gene; V was cut back by 5 bases and J by 8 bases. CDR1 is SGHAT and CDR2 is FQDESV in the germline V gene (reference sequence). CDR3 region: CASSTGTGAYEQFF. CDR3 in DNA: TGTGCCAGCAGCACCGGGACAGGGGCCTATGAGCAGTTCTTC.

The V and J genes are TRBV18 and TRBJ2-1, with D maybe TRBD2 (6 bases). The V end lost 3 bases, the J end lost 7 bases, and 13 bases lay between the germline ends. The CDR3 consists of 14 residues. Looked up from germline, CDR1 is KGHSH and CDR2 is LQKENI. The CDR3 sequence: CASSPQGGGNEQFF. The CDR3 DNA follows: TGTGCCAGCTCACCGCAGGGTGGAGGGAATGAGCAGTTCTTC.

The chain has TRBV4-3 and TRBJ1-3; the D gene is possibly TRBD1 (5 bases). This CDR3 spans 16 amino acids. Per germline, CDR1 LGHNA and CDR2 YSLEER. V dropped 0 bases and J dropped 4 bases, with 13 bases sitting between them. This CDR3 is CASSQDPGGSGNTIYF. The CDR3 nucleotides read TGCGCCAGCAGCCAAGACCCGGGGGGATCGGGAAACACCATATATTTT.

The genes are TRBV7-9 and TRBJ2-1, with 12 bases lining up with TRBD2. From germline, CDR1 is SEHNR and CDR2 FQNEAQ (reference sequence). The length of the CDR3 is 15 residues. Trimming at V came to 2 bases and at J to 7 bases, leaving 3 bases not matched to a gene. CDR3 DNA: TGTGCCAGCAGCTTATTGACTAGCGGGGGTAATGAGCAGTTCTTC. Amino acids: CASSLLTSGGNEQFF. Looking up the rest from reference TRBV7-9 and TRBJ2-1 gives the full variable domain: DTGVSQNPRHKITKRGQNVTFRCDPISEHNRLYWYRQTLGQGPEFLTYFQNEAQLEKSRLLSDRFSAERPKGSFSTLEIQRTEQGDSAMYLCASSLLTSGGNEQFFGPGTRLTVL.

This rearrangement joins TRBV6-2 or TRBV6-3 to TRBJ1-1; 7 nucleotides match TRBD1. The V gene's germline CDR1 is MNHEY and CDR2 SVGEGT. The CDR3 covers 15 residues. Trimming removed 5 bases from V and 7 bases from J; junction bases left unmatched: 13. Here the CDR3 DNA reads TGTGCCAGCAGTGCGAGATCCGGGACAGCGGTTGAAGCTTTCTTT. It encodes CASSARSGTAVEAFF.

This clone came up a few times. The V call is TRBV6-6, the J call TRBJ1-5; D is possibly TRBD1 (5 bases). Germline lookup yields CDR1 MNHNY and CDR2 SVGAGI (reference sequence). Trimming left V 6 bases short and J 10 bases short, with 13 bases between. The CDR3 contains 12 residues. The CDR3 coding sequence is TGTGCCAGCAGCCTACAGGACACACCCCAGCATTTT. Translating gives CASSLQDTPQHF.

The V gene is TRBV5-1, the J gene TRBJ1-6, with D unresolved. Trimming removed 3 bases at V and 0 bases at J, with 13 bases between. Per the germline V gene, CDR1 is SGHRS and CDR2 is YFSETQ. This CDR3 is built from 17 residues. CDR3 DNA: TGCGCCAGCAGCTCTCAGGACGGGAGCTCCTATAATTCACCCCTCCACTTT. Translated, it gives CASSSQDGSSYNSPLHF. Full variable domain (rest looked up from reference TRBV5-1 and TRBJ1-6): KAGVTQTPRYLIKTRGQQVTLSCSPISGHRSVSWYQQTPGQGLQFLFEYFSETQRNKGNFPGRFSGRQFSNSRSEMNVSTLELGDSALYLCASSSQDGSSYNSPLHFGNGTRLTVT.

This clone was detected only a few times. V is TRBV19 and J is TRBJ1-1; 7 nucleotides line up with TRBD1. Germline V CDR1 and CDR2: LNHDA, SQIVND (reference sequence). J lost 0 bases, V lost 5 bases, and 3 bases had no gene match. CDR3 length: 14 residues. The CDR3 nucleotides read TGTGCCAGTAGTTCGACAGGGATGAACACTGAAGCTTTCTTT. Translated, it gives CASSSTGMNTEAFF. Full variable domain (missing parts from reference TRBV19 and TRBJ1-1): DGGITQSPKYLFRKEGQNVTLSCEQNLNHDAMYWYRQDPGQGLRLIYYSQIVNDFQKGDIAEGYSVSREKKESFPLTVTSAQKNPTAFYLCASSSTGMNTEAFFGQGTRLTVV.

The chain has TRBV19 and TRBJ1-4, with 7 bases fitting TRBD1. Germline V gene sequence: CDR1 LNHDA, CDR2 SQIVND (reference sequence). The CDR3 length is 15 residues. Trimming at V came to 5 bases and at J to 0 bases, leaving 3 bases not matched to a gene. CDR3 nucleotides: TGTGCCAGTAGTGACAGGGAAGCAACTAATGAAAAACTGTTTTTT. It yields the protein CASSDREATNEKLFF.

This clone has only a few counts. This chain links TRBV4-1 with TRBJ2-7; TRBD2 agrees at 11 bases. The length of the CDR3 is 15 residues. Germline-derived CDR1 and CDR2 are MGHRA and YSYEKL. J lost 2 bases, V lost 2 bases, and 2 bases had no gene match. The CDR3 sequence: CASSQLAGGTYEQYF. The CDR3 DNA is TGCGCCAGCAGCCAACTAGCGGGGGGTACCTACGAGCAGTACTTC.